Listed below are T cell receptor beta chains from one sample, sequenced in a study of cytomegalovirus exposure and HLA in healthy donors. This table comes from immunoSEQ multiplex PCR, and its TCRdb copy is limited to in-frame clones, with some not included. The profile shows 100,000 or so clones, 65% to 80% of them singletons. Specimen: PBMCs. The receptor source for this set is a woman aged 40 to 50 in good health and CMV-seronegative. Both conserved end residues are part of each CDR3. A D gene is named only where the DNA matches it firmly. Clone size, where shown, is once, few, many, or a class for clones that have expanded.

TGTGCCAGCAGCACGGAGTACCAAGAGACCCAGTACTTC,CASSTEYQETQYF,TRBJ2-5,TRBV5-4,.,few
TGTGCCAGCTCACCACCGGGGGGGACGAGCACAGATACGCAGTATTTT,CASSPPGGTSTDTQYF,TRBJ2-3,TRBV18,TRBD2,.
TGTGCCAGCAGGGACAGGACCTCTATCTACGAGCAGTACTTC,CASRDRTSIYEQYF,TRBJ2-7,TRBV6-5,TRBD1,.
TGTGCCAGCAGCTTCGCGGGGGAGCAGTACTTC,CASSFAGEQYF,TRBJ2-7,TRBV14,.,.
TGTGCCAGCAGCAAAGTAGGGCAGGGCTACGAGCAGTACTTC,CASSKVGQGYEQYF,TRBJ2-7,TRBV21-1,.,once
TGTGCCACCACAGGGGACAATCAGCCCCAGCATTTT,CATTGDNQPQHF,TRBJ1-5,TRBV6-6,TRBD1,.
TGCGCCAGCAGCCAAGATATCGGTGCAACTAATGAAAAACTGTTTTTT,CASSQDIGATNEKLFF,TRBJ1-4,TRBV4-3,.,once
TGTGCCAGCAGTTTCCGCGGTTCCTATGGCTACACCTTC,CASSFRGSYGYTF,TRBJ1-2,TRBV27,.,.
TGTGCCAGCAGAGACGACAGCCACTCAACCTACGAGCAGTACTTC,CASRDDSHSTYEQYF,TRBJ2-7,TRBV28,.,.
TGTGCCAGTAGCATCACTAGCGGGAGGGCGAGTTACACAGATACGCAGTATTTT,CASSITSGRASYTDTQYF,TRBJ2-3,TRBV19,TRBD2,.
TGCAGCGCGGGACTCTCGGAGACCCAGTACTTC,CSAGLSETQYF,TRBJ2-5,TRBV29-1,.,.
TGTGCCAGCAGTTCCCAGGACTATGGCTACACCTTC,CASSSQDYGYTF,TRBJ1-2,TRBV6-5,.,.
TGCGCCAGCAGCCCCGGTGCAGGGGACGTCTTCTATGGCTACACCTTC,CASSPGAGDVFYGYTF,TRBJ1-2,TRBV5-1,.,.
TGTGCCAGCAGCTTCCTAGGGACACTGATCTCTGGGGCCAACGTCCTGACTTTC,CASSFLGTLISGANVLTF,TRBJ2-6,TRBV7-2,.,.
TGCGCCAGCAGCCAAGCAAGGACAGGCCATTTGGGCTACACCTTC,CASSQARTGHLGYTF,TRBJ1-2,TRBV4-3,TRBD1,.
TGTGCCAGCAGCTTGTCGACTTCAGATACGCAGTATTTT,CASSLSTSDTQYF,TRBJ2-3,TRBV5-5,.,.
TGTGCCTGGAGCAGGGCGGTCACCGGGGAGCTGTTTTTT,CAWSRAVTGELFF,TRBJ2-2,TRBV30,.,.
TGTGCCAGTAGTATAGGAGCAGGGCGTGAGACCCAGTACTTC,CASSIGAGRETQYF,TRBJ2-5,TRBV19,.,.
TGTGCCAGCAGCTATCGGACAGGGAGAGATGAGCAGTTCTTC,CASSYRTGRDEQFF,TRBJ2-1,TRBV5-6,TRBD1,.
TGTGCCAGCAGCTCGTATGGACAGAAAAATGAAAAACTGTTTTTT,CASSSYGQKNEKLFF,TRBJ1-4,TRBV7-2,.,once
TGTGCCATCAGCGATACCTACGAGCAGTACTTC,CAISDTYEQYF,TRBJ2-7,TRBV10-3,.,once
TGTGCCAGCAGCTTTCCCCTAGTCGGGGACACCGGGGAGCTGTTTTTT,CASSFPLVGDTGELFF,TRBJ2-2,TRBV11-3,.,.
TGTGCCAGCAGTGTCGGACTAGCTGACTACGAGCAGTACTTC,CASSVGLADYEQYF,TRBJ2-7,TRBV6-1,TRBD2,.
TGTGCCAGCAGTGATCTAGGGGACGAGCAGTACTTC,CASSDLGDEQYF,TRBJ2-7,TRBV6-1,.,.
TGTGCCAGCAGGATCGGACAGGGCTATGGCTACACCTTC,CASRIGQGYGYTF,TRBJ1-2,TRBV6-6,TRBD1,.
TGTGCCAGCAGCTTTCGGCGGAATGAAAAACTGTTTTTT,CASSFRRNEKLFF,TRBJ1-4,TRBV11-2,.,.
TGTGCCTGGAGTGTTGTAAGGGCTAGCGGGGCCTACGAGCAGTACTTC,CAWSVVRASGAYEQYF,TRBJ2-7,TRBV30,TRBD2,.
TGTGCCAGCGGGGCAGAGACCCAGTACTTC,CASGAETQYF,TRBJ2-5,TRBV25-1,.,.
TGTGCCAGCAGGAGGGCAGGCAGCTCCTACGAGCAGTACTTC,CASRRAGSSYEQYF,TRBJ2-7,TRBV27,.,.
TGTGCCAGCAGCTTGGTGGGGAGGGGTGACTATGGCTACACCTTC,CASSLVGRGDYGYTF,TRBJ1-2,TRBV5-4,.,.